This T cell receptor (beta chain) was obtained from a study of CD8 T cells in ankylosing spondylitis. Points from the study as a whole: There was a TCR beta motif, made of several highly homologous variants, that appeared characteristic of ankylosing spondylitis blood.

V lost 0 bases and J 6 bases, leaving 13 bases between the germline ends. This CDR3 comprises 15 residues. Germline CDR1 reads SGHRS; CDR2 reads YFSETQ. In making TCR beta libraries, quantitative 5'-RACE with molecular barcodes was used. TCRdb itself ran the 5' RACE reads through MiXCR, one entry per CDR3 protein. The data hold around 90,000 distinct CDR3 sequences, with around 30% observed a single time. Worth noting for this clonotype: Antigen specificity is unknown.

This clonotype was sampled from a male donor with ankylosing spondylitis or in good health (not recorded which). Material: blood, either unsorted or a sorted T cell fraction (not recorded which). The chain employs TRBV5-1 and TRBJ2-1; D is perhaps TRBD1 or TRBD2 (5 bases each). CDR3 sequence (DNA): TGCGCCAGCAGCTTGGAGGGGAGCGGTATCAATGAGCAGTTCTTC. Translating it yields CASSLEGSGINEQFF.